A selection of T cell receptor beta chains follows, all from one sample in a study of STAT5B mutations in CD4+ large granular lymphocyte leukemia. Data came from immunoSEQ multiplex PCR; TCRdb stores just in-frame clones and leaves some out. Here the sample spans roughly 34,000 clones, 76% being singletons. The specimen was CD4+ T cells from blood buffy coats. Every receptor here comes from a human donor in good health. The CDR3 runs from the conserved cysteine through the conserved F or W. A D gene is named only where the DNA matches it firmly. Some rows have no size entry. The others give once, few or many, or a class for an expanded clone.

d_gene: TRBD1; abundance: NA; j_gene: TRBJ1-1; v_gene: TRBV23-1; CDR3aa: CASRGDRATEAFF; CDR3nt: TGCGCCAGCAGGGGGGACAGAGCCACTGAAGCTTTCTTT
d_gene: NA; abundance: NA; j_gene: TRBJ2-7; v_gene: TRBV5-5; CDR3aa: CASSLGGLLSYEQYF; CDR3nt: TGTGCCAGCAGCTTGGGGGGACTCCTCTCCTACGAGCAGTACTTC
d_gene: TRBD2; abundance: NA; j_gene: TRBJ2-5; v_gene: TRBV9; CDR3aa: CASSRRGGRETQYF; CDR3nt: TGTGCCAGCAGCAGGCGCGGGGGGCGGGAGACCCAGTACTTC
d_gene: TRBD1; abundance: NA; j_gene: TRBJ2-7; v_gene: TRBV6-6; CDR3aa: CASATGQGRNEQYF; CDR3nt: TGTGCCAGCGCTACCGGACAGGGGAGAAACGAGCAGTACTTC
d_gene: NA; abundance: NA; j_gene: TRBJ2-7; v_gene: TRBV5-5; CDR3aa: CASSLTVLGPYEQYF; CDR3nt: TGTGCCAGCAGCTTGACGGTTTTAGGTCCCTACGAGCAGTACTTC
d_gene: NA; abundance: NA; j_gene: TRBJ2-3; v_gene: TRBV7-6; CDR3aa: CASSRSGAGASVTDTQYF; CDR3nt: TGTGCCAGCAGCCGCTCCGGGGCAGGGGCTAGCGTCACAGATACGCAGTATTTT
d_gene: TRBD1; abundance: NA; j_gene: TRBJ1-2; v_gene: TRBV19; CDR3aa: CASSDRGLGGYTF; CDR3nt: TGTGCCAGTAGCGACAGGGGGCTCGGGGGCTACACCTTC
d_gene: NA; abundance: once; j_gene: TRBJ2-7; v_gene: TRBV18; CDR3aa: CASSPVDGPSYEQYF; CDR3nt: TGTGCCAGCTCACCAGTTGACGGGCCCTCCTACGAGCAGTACTTC
d_gene: NA; abundance: NA; j_gene: TRBJ1-6; v_gene: TRBV10-1; CDR3aa: CASLGADNSPLHF; CDR3nt: TGCGCCAGTCTCGGGGCCGATAATTCACCCCTCCACTTT
d_gene: NA; abundance: once; j_gene: TRBJ1-2; v_gene: TRBV7-2; CDR3aa: CASIPRGGHGYTF; CDR3nt: TGTGCCAGCATCCCACGCGGGGGGCATGGCTACACCTTC
d_gene: TRBD2; abundance: once; j_gene: TRBJ2-3; v_gene: TRBV19; CDR3aa: CASSIGGGSSTDTQYF; CDR3nt: TGTGCCAGTAGTATAGGAGGCGGGAGTAGCACAGATACGCAGTATTTT
d_gene: TRBD2; abundance: NA; j_gene: TRBJ2-1; v_gene: TRBV5-1; CDR3aa: CASSFQGEGEFF; CDR3nt: TGCGCCAGCAGTTTCCAAGGGGAGGGCGAGTTCTTC
d_gene: NA; abundance: NA; j_gene: TRBJ1-3; v_gene: TRBV11-2; CDR3aa: CASSLVLLQTSGNTIYF; CDR3nt: TGTGCCAGCAGCTTAGTTTTGTTACAGACCTCTGGAAACACCATATATTTT
d_gene: NA; abundance: NA; j_gene: TRBJ1-2; v_gene: TRBV11-3; CDR3aa: CASSLRGGDYGYTF; CDR3nt: TGTGCCAGCAGCTTACGCGGGGGGGACTATGGCTACACCTTC
d_gene: NA; abundance: NA; j_gene: TRBJ2-7; v_gene: TRBV7-2; CDR3aa: CASSLQQGRDYEQYF; CDR3nt: TGTGCCAGCAGCTTACAGCAGGGACGGGACTACGAGCAGTACTTC
d_gene: NA; abundance: NA; j_gene: TRBJ2-1; v_gene: TRBV15; CDR3aa: CATSRPGGRYNEQFF; CDR3nt: TGTGCCACCAGCAGACCCGGGGGGCGGTACAATGAGCAGTTCTTC
d_gene: NA; abundance: NA; j_gene: TRBJ2-3; v_gene: TRBV6-6; CDR3aa: CASSYFRTSTDTQYF; CDR3nt: TGTGCCAGCAGTTACTTCCGGACTAGCACAGATACGCAGTATTTT
d_gene: TRBD2; abundance: few; j_gene: TRBJ2-3; v_gene: TRBV29-1; CDR3aa: CSASGRGTDTQYF; CDR3nt: TGCAGCGCGAGCGGGAGGGGCACAGATACGCAGTATTTT
d_gene: NA; abundance: NA; j_gene: TRBJ2-1; v_gene: TRBV6-6; CDR3aa: CASSSRGNYNEQFF; CDR3nt: TGTGCCAGCAGTTCCCGCGGGAATTACAATGAGCAGTTCTTC
d_gene: TRBD2; abundance: once; j_gene: TRBJ2-3; v_gene: TRBV19; CDR3aa: CASKAGAADTQYF; CDR3nt: TGTGCCAGTAAGGCGGGAGCGGCAGATACGCAGTATTTT
d_gene: NA; abundance: NA; j_gene: TRBJ2-1; v_gene: TRBV5-1; CDR3aa: CASSLGGAYNEQFF; CDR3nt: TGCGCCAGCAGCTTGGGTGGGGCCTACAATGAGCAGTTCTTC
d_gene: TRBD2; abundance: NA; j_gene: TRBJ2-5; v_gene: TRBV29-1; CDR3aa: CSVERGSRETQYF; CDR3nt: TGCAGCGTTGAGCGCGGGAGCCGAGAGACCCAGTACTTC
d_gene: TRBD2; abundance: NA; j_gene: TRBJ2-2; v_gene: TRBV10-3; CDR3aa: CAIRSGGANTGELFF; CDR3nt: TGTGCCATCAGGTCGGGAGGGGCTAACACCGGGGAGCTGTTTTTT
d_gene: NA; abundance: NA; j_gene: TRBJ1-1; v_gene: TRBV27; CDR3aa: CASSTSWTLGTEAFF; CDR3nt: TGTGCCAGCAGTACCTCCTGGACTTTGGGCACTGAAGCTTTCTTT
d_gene: TRBD1; abundance: NA; j_gene: TRBJ1-3; v_gene: TRBV11-3; CDR3aa: CASSDTGGSGNTIYF; CDR3nt: TGTGCCAGCAGCGATACAGGGGGATCTGGAAACACCATATATTTT
d_gene: NA; abundance: NA; j_gene: TRBJ1-5; v_gene: TRBV6-6; CDR3aa: CASTIGSGQPQHF; CDR3nt: TGTGCCAGCACCATAGGGAGTGGTCAGCCCCAGCATTTT
d_gene: NA; abundance: NA; j_gene: TRBJ2-3; v_gene: TRBV6-1; CDR3aa: CASSPQVTDTQYF; CDR3nt: TGTGCCAGCAGTCCGCAAGTCACAGATACGCAGTATTTT
d_gene: NA; abundance: NA; j_gene: TRBJ1-2; v_gene: TRBV7-2; CDR3aa: CASSRGDSGDGGYTF; CDR3nt: TGTGCCAGCAGCCGGGGAGACTCAGGGGACGGAGGCTACACCTTC
d_gene: TRBD1; abundance: NA; j_gene: TRBJ2-7; v_gene: TRBV7-2; CDR3aa: CASSFPGTGGRVQYF; CDR3nt: TGTGCCAGCAGCTTCCCCGGGACAGGGGGACGGGTGCAGTACTTC
d_gene: TRBD1; abundance: NA; j_gene: TRBJ2-7; v_gene: TRBV5-4; CDR3aa: CASSFPGQASYEQYF; CDR3nt: TGTGCCAGCAGCTTCCCCGGACAGGCATCCTACGAGCAGTACTTC
d_gene: NA; abundance: few; j_gene: TRBJ1-5; v_gene: TRBV19; CDR3aa: CASKRDYQPQHF; CDR3nt: TGTGCCAGTAAGCGGGATTACCAGCCCCAGCATTTT